The rows below give T cell receptor beta chains drawn from one sample of a study of blood T cell repertoires in COVID-19. The assay was immunoSEQ multiplex PCR, and TCRdb's table has in-frame clones only and misses some. The sample includes 300,000 or so clones, 85% of them seen just once. Sequencing was done on a sample of peripheral blood. These TCRs come from a woman in her 50s with active or convalescent COVID-19. CDR3s include the opening cysteine and the closing phenylalanine or tryptophan. The D gene is left open where the match is weak. Not every row has a clone size; where given, it reads once, few, many or a size class.

>NA|NA|TRBV5-1|TRBJ1-1
TGCGCCAGCAGCTTACAAAGTGGGAACACTGAAGCTTTCTTT
CASSLQSGNTEAFF
>NA|NA|TRBV7-2|TRBJ1-2
TGTGCCAGCAGCTTAATGACGTCAAGGGGCGACTATGGCTACACCTTC
CASSLMTSRGDYGYTF
>TRBD2|NA|TRBV28|TRBJ2-3
TGTGCCAGCAGACCCGGGACTAGCATTGATACGCAGTATTTT
CASRPGTSIDTQYF
>NA|NA|TRBV5-4|TRBJ2-5
TGTGCCAGCAGCTTGGACAACCGACTTTTAGCGGACCAAGAGACCCAGTACTTC
CASSLDNRLLADQETQYF
>NA|NA|TRBV14|TRBJ1-2
TGTGCCAGCAGCCACTTACTCGTAAATGGCTACACCTTC
CASSHLLVNGYTF
>TRBD1|few|TRBV5-1|TRBJ1-3
TGCGCCAGCAGCTCCAGGACAGGGGGCTTAGCGATTAACACCATATATTTT
CASSSRTGGLAINTIYF
>TRBD2|NA|TRBV4-2|TRBJ2-1
TGTGCCAGCAGCCCGCGGGCAGCGGGAGATTACAATGAGCAGTTCTTC
CASSPRAAGDYNEQFF
>NA|NA|TRBV5-6|TRBJ1-5
TGTGCCAGCAGCTTCTACGGGAACCTCAATCAGCCCCAGCATTTT
CASSFYGNLNQPQHF
>TRBD1|once|TRBV4-1|TRBJ2-1
TGCGCCAGCAGCCAAGATTCGAGACAGGGTTGGGATGAGCAGTTCTTC
CASSQDSRQGWDEQFF
>TRBD1|NA|TRBV27|TRBJ1-1
TGTGCCAGCAGTCAGGGGGCTGAATTAGACACTGAAGCTTTCTTT
CASSQGAELDTEAFF
>TRBD1|NA|TRBV28|TRBJ1-3
TGTGCCAGCGATGGGACAGCCTCTGGAAACACCATATATTTT
CASDGTASGNTIYF
>NA|NA|TRBV5-4|TRBJ1-3
TGTGCCAGCAGCCCATTCCCGGGGGCTGGAAACACCATATATTTT
CASSPFPGAGNTIYF
>NA|few|TRBV28|TRBJ1-6
TGTGCCAGCAGTTCAGGTTATAACTCCTATAATTCACCCCTCCACTTT
CASSSGYNSYNSPLHF
>TRBD2|NA|TRBV7-2|TRBJ2-1
TGTGCCAGCAGCTTAGCGTTTAGCGGGAGCTTCAATGAGCAGTTCTTC
CASSLAFSGSFNEQFF
>TRBD2|NA|TRBV5-1|TRBJ2-5
TGCGCCAGCAGCTTGGGCGGACTAGCAGAAGAGACCCAGTACTTC
CASSLGGLAEETQYF
>NA|NA|TRBV27|TRBJ1-1
TGTGCCACCCTGGGGGGGTTAGACACTGAAGCTTTCTTT
CATLGGLDTEAFF
>NA|NA|TRBV5-1|TRBJ1-3
TGCGCCAGCAGCTTGGATGCAGGGCCAACTGGAAACACCATATATTTT
CASSLDAGPTGNTIYF
>NA|NA|TRBV5-6|TRBJ1-4
TGTGCCAGCAGCCCATTTGGCGGGGTTGACGAAAAACTGTTTTTT
CASSPFGGVDEKLFF
>TRBD2|NA|TRBV5-4|TRBJ2-5
TGTGCCAGCAGCTCGGGGGGACTAGCGGGAGATGAGACCCAGTACTTC
CASSSGGLAGDETQYF
>NA|NA|TRBV6-1|TRBJ2-1
TGTGCCAGCAGTGGGAGGAGGCTGGGTTCCTACAATGAGCAGTTCTTC
CASSGRRLGSYNEQFF
>TRBD1|NA|TRBV27|TRBJ2-7
TGTGCCAGCAGTTTGGGAGCAGGGGGTGCTTACGAGCAGTACTTC
CASSLGAGGAYEQYF
>TRBD1|NA|TRBV18|TRBJ2-1
TGTGCCAGCTCAACAGGACAGGGGGGCAATGAGCAGTTCTTC
CASSTGQGGNEQFF
>TRBD2|NA|TRBV5-6|TRBJ2-3
TGTGCCAGCAGCTTGGTCGGGACTAGCAGCACAGATACGCAGTATTTT
CASSLVGTSSTDTQYF
>TRBD1|NA|TRBV6-5|TRBJ2-1
TGTGCCAGCAGCCCCGACAGGGGGCGATACAATGAGCAGTTCTTC
CASSPDRGRYNEQFF
>NA|NA|TRBV7-2|TRBJ2-3
TGTGCCAGCAGCCTCCAGACTACCGGGTGGACAGATACGCAGTATTTT
CASSLQTTGWTDTQYF
>NA|NA|TRBV2|TRBJ2-5
TGTGCCAGCAGTGACCGGCCGGGACAAGAGACCCAGTACTTC
CASSDRPGQETQYF
>NA|NA|TRBV5-1|TRBJ2-1
TGCGCCAGCAGCTACTCAGGGTCAGGCGAGCAGTTCTTC
CASSYSGSGEQFF
>TRBD2|NA|TRBV29-1|TRBJ2-5
TGCAGCGTCGTGACTAGCGGGGGAGAGACCCAGTACTTC
CSVVTSGGETQYF
>NA|NA|TRBV27|TRBJ1-2
TGTGCCAGCAGTTTGAGCTCTGCTAACTATGGCTACACCTTC
CASSLSSANYGYTF
>NA|NA|TRBV27|TRBJ2-1
TGTGCCAGCAGTATCGGACTCACCTACAATGAGCAGTTCTTC
CASSIGLTYNEQFF
>TRBD2|NA|TRBV5-1|TRBJ2-1
TGCGCCAGCAGCCCGGGACTAGCGGGGGACTCCTACAATGAGCAGTTCTTC
CASSPGLAGDSYNEQFF
>TRBD2|NA|TRBV7-8|TRBJ2-7
TGTGCCAGCAGCTGGACTAGCGGGGCTCTTTACGAGCAGTACTTC
CASSWTSGALYEQYF
>NA|NA|TRBV5-1|TRBJ1-2
TGCGCCAGCAGCTTGGTGGAGGGGTCCCCCTATGGCTACACCTTC
CASSLVEGSPYGYTF
>NA|NA|TRBV13|TRBJ1-3
TGTGCCAGCAGCTTAAGGGCGGGGGCAGAGAACACCATATATTTT
CASSLRAGAENTIYF
>NA|NA|TRBV11-2|TRBJ1-2
TGTGCCAGCAATCGCAGGGCCAGCAATGGCTACACCTTC
CASNRRASNGYTF
>TRBD1|NA|TRBV7-9|TRBJ1-3
TGTGCCAGCACCACCGACAGGGGCTCTGGAAACACCATATATTTT
CASTTDRGSGNTIYF
>TRBD2|NA|TRBV19|TRBJ2-7
TGTGCCAGTAGTGCCGGACTAGCGGGAAACATCTACGAGCAGTACTTC
CASSAGLAGNIYEQYF
>NA|once|TRBV20-1|TRBJ1-1
TGCAGTGCTAGAATCGGGGAAGCTTTCTTT
CSARIGEAFF
>NA|NA|TRBV15|TRBJ2-5
TGTGCCACCAGCACAGGGCGGCAGGGGTCTAGAGGAGAGACCCAGTACTTC
CATSTGRQGSRGETQYF
>TRBD2|NA|TRBV5-4|TRBJ2-1
TGTGCCAGCAGCCGGGAGGGGGATGGTTACAATGAGCAGTTCTTC
CASSREGDGYNEQFF
>NA|NA|TRBV6-5|TRBJ1-2
TGTGCCAGCAGTTACGATCGAGCTAACTATGGCTACACCTTC
CASSYDRANYGYTF
>TRBD2|NA|TRBV3-1/TRBV3-2|TRBJ2-1
TGTGCCAGCAGCCAAGATCTCCTAGCGGGCTCTCGCTATGAGCAGTTCTTC
CASSQDLLAGSRYEQFF
>NA|once|TRBV11-2|TRBJ2-5
TGTGCCAGCACCTCTTCCCGGTCCCGGGAGACCCAGTACTTC
CASTSSRSRETQYF
>TRBD1|NA|TRBV5-6|TRBJ1-2
TGTGCCAGCAGCGTGGGGACAGAACCTAACTATGGCTACACCTTC
CASSVGTEPNYGYTF
>NA|NA|TRBV29-1|TRBJ2-7
TGCAGCGCTCTTTCCGCCGACGGGTACGGAGGCGAGCAGTACTTC
CSALSADGYGGEQYF
>TRBD1|NA|TRBV28|TRBJ2-1
TGTGCCAGCAGTTTTGGGCCGACAGGGAAAGACAATGAGCAGTTCTTC
CASSFGPTGKDNEQFF
>TRBD2|NA|TRBV10-3|TRBJ2-2
TGTGCCATCAGTACAACTAGCGGGCGGGCCACCGGGGAGCTGTTTTTT
CAISTTSGRATGELFF
>NA|few|TRBV6-1|TRBJ1-3
TGTGCCAGCAGTGAGGGGCCATTCTCTGGAAACACCATATATTTT
CASSEGPFSGNTIYF
>NA|few|TRBV18|TRBJ2-7
TGTGCCAGCTCACCGAGGGCCACCCGAGAGGCCTCTTCCTTC
CASSPRATREASSF
>NA|NA|TRBV28|TRBJ2-7
TGTGCCAGCAGTTTCCGGTACGAGCAGTACTTC
CASSFRYEQYF
>TRBD1|once|TRBV5-5|TRBJ1-3
TGTGCCAGCAGCTTGGCCCCTACAGGGGACGGGAACACCATATATTTT
CASSLAPTGDGNTIYF
>TRBD2|NA|TRBV10-1|TRBJ2-1
TGCGCCAGCAGTGATAGATTGGGACTAGGGGCCATGGAGCAGTTCTTC
CASSDRLGLGAMEQFF
>TRBD1|NA|TRBV19|TRBJ1-1
TGTGCCAGTAGTTTCCCAACTAGACAGGGGGACACTGAAGCTTTCTTT
CASSFPTRQGDTEAFF
>NA|NA|TRBV5-5|TRBJ1-2
TGTGCCAGCAGCTTAGACAGAGCTAACTATGGCTACACCTTC
CASSLDRANYGYTF
>NA|NA|TRBV2|TRBJ2-2
TGTGCCAGCAGTGAAGGCAGGGGAGAATTGTTCACCGGGGAGCTGTTTTTT
CASSEGRGELFTGELFF
>TRBD1|NA|TRBV28|TRBJ1-5
TGTGCCAGCCAAACCTGGACAGGCTTTTATAGCAATCAGCCCCAGCATTTT
CASQTWTGFYSNQPQHF
>NA|NA|TRBV2|TRBJ2-1
TGTGCCAGCACTGAAGATAGTTTCGGTGGTGAGCAGTTCTTC
CASTEDSFGGEQFF
>TRBD2|NA|TRBV19|TRBJ2-1
TGTGCCAGTAGTGGGACCCCCGGGACTAGTTATTCCCTCAATGAGCAGTTCTTC
CASSGTPGTSYSLNEQFF
>NA|NA|TRBV6-5|TRBJ2-5
TGTGCCAGCGGGAGGAAGGAGACCCAGTACTTC
CASGRKETQYF
>NA|many|TRBV5-6|TRBJ2-3
TGTGCCAGCAGCAGTCAACACCGGTTGCGGGGTACAGATACGCAGTATTTT
CASSSQHRLRGTDTQYF